This T cell receptor beta chain is from a study of long-term antiretroviral therapy in people with HIV. Study outcomes and limitations: Controls showed broader CDR3 length ranges than did the HIV repertoires. Pre-ART expanded clones dominated the repertoire at every time point.

Germline V lookup: CDR1 SGHTA, CDR2 FQGNSA. The V end was cut by 5 bases, the J end by 5 bases, with 12 bases between. The CDR3 is 14 residues long. Run at survey level, the immunoSEQ assay was version v3.0. Profiled with immunoSEQ multiplex PCR; TCRdb holds only in-frame clones, not every one. The data show thousands of clones, roughly 80% seen once. Worth noting for this clone: Antigen: not known.

The input for sequencing was unsorted PBMCs, taken 0.1 years after starting antiretroviral therapy. J is TRBJ2-2 and V is TRBV7-2; maybe TRBD2 (5 bases). The clonotype comes from a man in his forties with HIV. CDR3 nucleotides: TGTGCCAGCAGCCCCCGCGAGCGGACCGGGGAGCTGTTTTTT. Translating gives CASSPRERTGELFF.